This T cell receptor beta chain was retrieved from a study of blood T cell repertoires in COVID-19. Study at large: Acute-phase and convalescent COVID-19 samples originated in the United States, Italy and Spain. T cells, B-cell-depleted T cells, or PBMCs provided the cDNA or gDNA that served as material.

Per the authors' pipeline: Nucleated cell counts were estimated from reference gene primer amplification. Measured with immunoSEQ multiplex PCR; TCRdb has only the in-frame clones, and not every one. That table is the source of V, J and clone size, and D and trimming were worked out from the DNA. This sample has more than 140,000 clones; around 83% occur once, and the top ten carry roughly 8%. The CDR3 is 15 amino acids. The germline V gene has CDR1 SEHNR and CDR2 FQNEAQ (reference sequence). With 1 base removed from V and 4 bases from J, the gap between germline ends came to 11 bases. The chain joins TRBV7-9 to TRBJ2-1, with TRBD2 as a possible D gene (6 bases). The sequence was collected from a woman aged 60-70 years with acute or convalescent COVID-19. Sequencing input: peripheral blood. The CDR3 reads CASSLEGAGYNEQFF. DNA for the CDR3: TGTGCCAGCAGCTTAGAGGGAGCGGGTTACAATGAGCAGTTCTTC.